The text below deals with one T cell receptor (beta chain). This sample was included in a study of blood T cell repertoires in COVID-19. Study overall: Samples of COVID-19 (acute and convalescent) were obtained from the United States, Italy and Spain.

As handled by the study authors: Estimated nucleated cell counts came from reference gene primer amplification. Data came from immunoSEQ multiplex PCR; TCRdb stores just in-frame clones and leaves some out. From that table come the V and J calls and clone size; the DNA was used to work out D and trimming. The sample holds tens of thousands of clones, around 80% seen once. The germline V and J ends were trimmed by 7 bases and 1 base, with 19 bases remaining between them. The CDR3 consists of 16 residues. Germline V gene sequence: CDR1 MDHEN, CDR2 SYDVKM. The TCR comes from a man aged 45-65 years with active or convalescent COVID-19. The gene calls are TRBV28 and TRBJ2-5; tentative D call: TRBD2 (7 bases). The sample was peripheral blood. The CDR3 DNA reads as TGTGCCAGCACCATAGGGGGGGCGAAGGTCCAAGAGACCCAGTACTTC. The encoded protein is CASTIGGAKVQETQYF.